This T cell receptor (beta chain) was recovered during a study of shared clonotypes between healthy human individuals. General observations from the study: Researchers found naive subsets generally carried larger estimated richness than memory subsets. Only blood was sampled; tissue repertoires likely differ.

V was pared by 6 bases and J by 2 bases, with 7 bases between. This CDR3 contains 12 residues. From germline, CDR1 is SNHLY and CDR2 FYNNEI. Each donor was a Caucasian adult residing in Nashville, Tennessee. TCRdb's copy holds only in-frame clones and misses some; the assay was immunoSEQ multiplex PCR. The table shows some 2,100,000 clones, with around 95% occurring only once. With regard to this clone: Its antigen is undetermined.

The material sequenced was naive CD4+ T cells sorted from blood. Specified subset: CD45RA+ positively selected. The chain is built from TRBV2 and TRBJ2-5, with TRBD2 as a possible D gene (5 bases). The origin of this receptor is a man in his late teens or twenties in good health. The CDR3 region is CASRREQETQYF. CDR3 sequence (DNA): TGTGCCAGCAGGAGGGAACAAGAGACCCAGTACTTC.